Listed below are T cell receptor beta chains from one sample, sequenced in a study of T cells in Graves' hyperthyroidism and ophthalmopathy. TCRdb re-analysed the multiplex PCR reads in MiXCR, keeping a single row per CDR3 protein. The sample includes more than 350,000 distinct CDR3 sequences, 13% to 15% of them seen just once. The sequencing sample was made of blood. Receptors originate from a woman aged 55-70 years with Graves' ophthalmopathy. CDR3s include the opening cysteine and the closing phenylalanine or tryptophan. A D gene is named only where the DNA matches it firmly. Not every row has a clone size; where given, it reads once, few, many or a size class.

V	D	J	size	DNA	CDR3
TRBV5-1	TRBD1	TRBJ2-2	NA	TGCGCCAGCAGCCCGGGACAGACGAACACCGGGGAGCTGTTTTTT	CASSPGQTNTGELFF
TRBV28	NA	TRBJ2-7	many	TGTGCCAGCAGACCTACCATGACCGAGGAAAGATCCTACGAGCAGTACTTC	CASRPTMTEERSYEQYF
TRBV27	TRBD2	TRBJ2-3	many	TGTGCCAGCAGAGGGAGCGGGAGGGATGCAGATACGCAGTATTTT	CASRGSGRDADTQYF
TRBV15	TRBD1	TRBJ2-3	NA	TGTGCCACCAGCAGCCCGGACAGGGTTGGCACAGATACGCAGTATTTT	CATSSPDRVGTDTQYF
TRBV30	NA	TRBJ2-7	many	TGTGCCTGGAGTGTAAGGACACTTGAGGGCGAGCAGTACTTC	CAWSVRTLEGEQYF
TRBV5-1	NA	TRBJ2-7	once	TGCGCCAGCGGAATTGGGGACTACGAGCAGTACTTC	CASGIGDYEQYF
TRBV5-1	NA	TRBJ1-3	NA	TGCGCCAGCAGCTTGGATTCCAAGACTGGAAACACCATATATTTT	CASSLDSKTGNTIYF
TRBV6-6	TRBD2	TRBJ2-1	many	TGTGCCAGCAGTTACGGACCGGGGCTAGCGGGAGGATTAGAGCAGTTCTTC	CASSYGPGLAGGLEQFF
TRBV5-1	TRBD1	TRBJ2-1	many	TGCGCCAGCAGCAATGACAGGGTAGGCTCCTACAATGAGCAGTTCTTC	CASSNDRVGSYNEQFF
TRBV25-1	NA	TRBJ2-7	few	TGTGCCAGCAGTGGAGGGAAGTACGAGCAGTACTTC	CASSGGKYEQYF
TRBV20-1	TRBD1	TRBJ2-7	many	TGCAGTGCTAGAGATTCCCTGACAGGGACCTCCTACGAGCAGTACTTC	CSARDSLTGTSYEQYF
TRBV7-9	NA	TRBJ1-6	few	TGTGCCAGCAGCCTGGGGGGGCTCGAGGAGTTTTCACCCCTCCACTTT	CASSLGGLEEFSPLHF
TRBV9	NA	TRBJ2-3	NA	TGTGCCAGCAGCGGAAGCGGGCCGGGGACAGATACGCAGTATTTT	CASSGSGPGTDTQYF
TRBV3-1	TRBD1	TRBJ1-1	many	TGTGCCAGCAGCCTCCAACAGGGGAGGACTTTCTTT	CASSLQQGRTFF
TRBV28	NA	TRBJ2-6	few	TGTGCCCCGGACCCTTGGGCTGCCGCTTGGTGGGCCAACGTCCTGACTTTC	CAPDPWAAAWWANVLTF
TRBV20-1	NA	TRBJ2-1	NA	TGCAGTGCTAGAGCCCTGGGGAGTCTCAATGAGCAGTTCTTC	CSARALGSLNEQFF
TRBV7-2	TRBD1	TRBJ1-4	many	TGTGCCAGCAGCGAGAGACCGGGACAGGGTAATGAAAAACTGTTTTTT	CASSERPGQGNEKLFF
TRBV6-1	TRBD2	TRBJ2-3	many	TGTGCCAGCGGAAGGACTAGCGGGAGGGGGGCAGATACGCAGTATTTT	CASGRTSGRGADTQYF
TRBV28	NA	TRBJ2-5	many	TGTGCCAGCAGACACGACAGTGGAGAGACCCAGTACTTC	CASRHDSGETQYF
TRBV27	NA	TRBJ2-1	many	TGTGCCACGAGGGCGGCAGGGCCGTACAATGAGCAGTTCTTC	CATRAAGPYNEQFF
TRBV6-2/TRBV6-3	NA	TRBJ1-5	NA	TGTGCCAGCTCTGTAGGATTCCAGCCCCAGCATTTT	CASSVGFQPQHF
TRBV5-1	TRBD2	TRBJ2-7	NA	TGCGCCAGCGAGACTAGCGGGAGAGGAGAGCAGTACTTC	CASETSGRGEQYF
TRBV7-6	NA	TRBJ2-2	NA	TGTGCCAGCAGTTTAGACAGGCCGAACACCGGGGAGCTGTTTTTT	CASSLDRPNTGELFF
TRBV12-3/TRBV12-4	NA	TRBJ1-1	many	TGTGCCAGCAGTTTTGTGAACACTGAAGCTTTCTTT	CASSFVNTEAFF
TRBV12-3/TRBV12-4	NA	TRBJ2-7	many	TGTGCCAGCAGTTTAGCCCCCCCGGGACCCTACGAGCAGTACTTC	CASSLAPPGPYEQYF
TRBV12-3/TRBV12-4	TRBD2	TRBJ2-7	many	TGTGCCAGCAGGCAAGCTAGCGGGGGGTCCTACGAGCAGTACTTC	CASRQASGGSYEQYF
TRBV19	NA	TRBJ2-7	few	TGTGCCAGTAGTATAACGACAGCTACCTACGAGCAGTACTTC	CASSITTATYEQYF
TRBV7-9	TRBD2	TRBJ2-1	few	TGTGCCAGCAGCTCTTTACGGGAGGGTTACAATGAGCAGTTCTTC	CASSSLREGYNEQFF
TRBV7-3	TRBD2	TRBJ2-3	NA	TGTGCCAGCAGCTTAATGGCGGGAGGGGGCACAGATACGCAGTATTTT	CASSLMAGGGTDTQYF
TRBV18	TRBD2	TRBJ2-1	many	TGTGCCAGCTCACCACCCAGCGGGAGGGTCAATGAGCAGTTCTTC	CASSPPSGRVNEQFF
TRBV12-3/TRBV12-4	NA	TRBJ2-3	NA	TGTGCCAGCAGTTTCTTACAGGGAGGCACAGATACGCAGTATTTT	CASSFLQGGTDTQYF
TRBV7-9	NA	TRBJ2-1	many	TGTGCCAGCAGCTTTAGGGAGCAAAACAATGAGCAGTTCTTC	CASSFREQNNEQFF
TRBV30	TRBD1	TRBJ1-1	many	TGTGCCTGGACGGCCGGGACAGCGACTGAAGCTTTCTTT	CAWTAGTATEAFF
TRBV3-1	NA	TRBJ2-3	NA	TGTGCCAGCAGTCTCCGGACAGTGGGGCCAACAGATACGCAGTATTTT	CASSLRTVGPTDTQYF
TRBV11-1	NA	TRBJ2-1	many	TGTGCCAGCAGGAGAGGGACGTCCGGGGAGCAGTTCTTC	CASRRGTSGEQFF
TRBV7-7	NA	TRBJ2-7	few	TGTGCTAGCAGCCCCTCACTCGGACAGCCGAAAGAGCAGTACTTC	CASSPSLGQPKEQYF
TRBV28	NA	TRBJ2-6	NA	TGTGCCAGCAGTTTCGGGGATGGGGCCAACGTCCTGACTTTC	CASSFGDGANVLTF
TRBV28	NA	TRBJ1-6	NA	TGTGCCAGCAGCCTCAGGGACGGGTCTCGGAATTCACCCCTCCACTTT	CASSLRDGSRNSPLHF
TRBV6-2/TRBV6-3	TRBD1	TRBJ2-5	many	TGTGCCAGCAGTTACCCCACAGGGGGCGTAGAGACCCAGTACTTC	CASSYPTGGVETQYF
TRBV28	NA	TRBJ2-6	NA	TGTGCCAGCACCAGGGGGGGCAGCTCTGGGGCCAACGTCCTGACTTTC	CASTRGGSSGANVLTF
TRBV3-1	NA	TRBJ1-5	few	TGTGCCAGCAGCCAGGGGGACTACAATCAGCCCCAGCATTTT	CASSQGDYNQPQHF
TRBV28	NA	TRBJ2-5	many	TGTGCCAGCAGTACCCAGGACAGTCAAGAGACCCAGTACTTC	CASSTQDSQETQYF
TRBV12-3/TRBV12-4	NA	TRBJ2-1	NA	TGTGCCAGCAGTTTTAGGCTAGACATTCAATCCTACAATGAGCAGTTCTTC	CASSFRLDIQSYNEQFF
TRBV3-1	NA	TRBJ2-7	many	TGTGCCAGCAGCTGGAAAGGGATACCCTACGAGCAGTACTTC	CASSWKGIPYEQYF
TRBV5-1	NA	TRBJ2-3	many	TGCGCCAGCCGTACGTCTAGGTCAGATACGCAGTATTTT	CASRTSRSDTQYF
TRBV28	TRBD1	TRBJ2-1	NA	TGTGCCAGCTTAAGGACAGGGTCCTCAAATGAGCAGTTCTTC	CASLRTGSSNEQFF
TRBV4-2	NA	TRBJ2-1	NA	TGTGCCAGCAGCCAAGTTGGGAGCTCCTACAATGAGCAGTTCTTC	CASSQVGSSYNEQFF
TRBV28	TRBD1	TRBJ1-1	many	TGTGCCAGCAGTAGAAGGGACAGGGTGACTGAAGCTTTCTTT	CASSRRDRVTEAFF
TRBV27	TRBD1	TRBJ2-1	few	TGTGCCAGCAGTTCGAACGACAGGGGACGGGAGCAGTTCTTC	CASSSNDRGREQFF
TRBV7-2	TRBD2	TRBJ2-1	NA	TGTGCCAGCAGCTTAGTCGGACTAGCGGGAGGGCATGAGCAGTTCTTC	CASSLVGLAGGHEQFF
TRBV6-2/TRBV6-3	NA	TRBJ1-6	NA	TGTGCCAGCAGTTACTCGGGGGGGCGAAGTAATTCACCCCTCCACTTT	CASSYSGGRSNSPLHF
TRBV18	TRBD2	TRBJ2-1	few	TGTGCCAGCTCACCTCAACTAGCGGAACTAAACAATGAGCAGTTCTTC	CASSPQLAELNNEQFF
TRBV7-2	TRBD2	TRBJ2-3	few	TGTGCCAGCAGTCAGACGGCGGGGGGCACAGATACGCAGTATTTT	CASSQTAGGTDTQYF
TRBV24-1	TRBD2	TRBJ2-2	NA	TGTGCCACCAGTGATTTGCAAGCGGGAGGGCCGATCGGGGAGCTGTTTTTT	CATSDLQAGGPIGELFF
TRBV12-3/TRBV12-4	TRBD2	TRBJ2-7	many	TGTGCCAGCCAGAGGGCGGGAGAATACGAGCAGTACTTC	CASQRAGEYEQYF
TRBV5-4	TRBD1	TRBJ1-1	NA	TGTGCCAGCAGCTCAATACAGGGGGGCACTGAAGCTTTCTTT	CASSSIQGGTEAFF
TRBV12-3/TRBV12-4	TRBD1	TRBJ2-1	many	TGTGCCAGCACTCCGGGACAGGGGACCGCAGGCCCCTACAATGAGCAGTTCTTC	CASTPGQGTAGPYNEQFF